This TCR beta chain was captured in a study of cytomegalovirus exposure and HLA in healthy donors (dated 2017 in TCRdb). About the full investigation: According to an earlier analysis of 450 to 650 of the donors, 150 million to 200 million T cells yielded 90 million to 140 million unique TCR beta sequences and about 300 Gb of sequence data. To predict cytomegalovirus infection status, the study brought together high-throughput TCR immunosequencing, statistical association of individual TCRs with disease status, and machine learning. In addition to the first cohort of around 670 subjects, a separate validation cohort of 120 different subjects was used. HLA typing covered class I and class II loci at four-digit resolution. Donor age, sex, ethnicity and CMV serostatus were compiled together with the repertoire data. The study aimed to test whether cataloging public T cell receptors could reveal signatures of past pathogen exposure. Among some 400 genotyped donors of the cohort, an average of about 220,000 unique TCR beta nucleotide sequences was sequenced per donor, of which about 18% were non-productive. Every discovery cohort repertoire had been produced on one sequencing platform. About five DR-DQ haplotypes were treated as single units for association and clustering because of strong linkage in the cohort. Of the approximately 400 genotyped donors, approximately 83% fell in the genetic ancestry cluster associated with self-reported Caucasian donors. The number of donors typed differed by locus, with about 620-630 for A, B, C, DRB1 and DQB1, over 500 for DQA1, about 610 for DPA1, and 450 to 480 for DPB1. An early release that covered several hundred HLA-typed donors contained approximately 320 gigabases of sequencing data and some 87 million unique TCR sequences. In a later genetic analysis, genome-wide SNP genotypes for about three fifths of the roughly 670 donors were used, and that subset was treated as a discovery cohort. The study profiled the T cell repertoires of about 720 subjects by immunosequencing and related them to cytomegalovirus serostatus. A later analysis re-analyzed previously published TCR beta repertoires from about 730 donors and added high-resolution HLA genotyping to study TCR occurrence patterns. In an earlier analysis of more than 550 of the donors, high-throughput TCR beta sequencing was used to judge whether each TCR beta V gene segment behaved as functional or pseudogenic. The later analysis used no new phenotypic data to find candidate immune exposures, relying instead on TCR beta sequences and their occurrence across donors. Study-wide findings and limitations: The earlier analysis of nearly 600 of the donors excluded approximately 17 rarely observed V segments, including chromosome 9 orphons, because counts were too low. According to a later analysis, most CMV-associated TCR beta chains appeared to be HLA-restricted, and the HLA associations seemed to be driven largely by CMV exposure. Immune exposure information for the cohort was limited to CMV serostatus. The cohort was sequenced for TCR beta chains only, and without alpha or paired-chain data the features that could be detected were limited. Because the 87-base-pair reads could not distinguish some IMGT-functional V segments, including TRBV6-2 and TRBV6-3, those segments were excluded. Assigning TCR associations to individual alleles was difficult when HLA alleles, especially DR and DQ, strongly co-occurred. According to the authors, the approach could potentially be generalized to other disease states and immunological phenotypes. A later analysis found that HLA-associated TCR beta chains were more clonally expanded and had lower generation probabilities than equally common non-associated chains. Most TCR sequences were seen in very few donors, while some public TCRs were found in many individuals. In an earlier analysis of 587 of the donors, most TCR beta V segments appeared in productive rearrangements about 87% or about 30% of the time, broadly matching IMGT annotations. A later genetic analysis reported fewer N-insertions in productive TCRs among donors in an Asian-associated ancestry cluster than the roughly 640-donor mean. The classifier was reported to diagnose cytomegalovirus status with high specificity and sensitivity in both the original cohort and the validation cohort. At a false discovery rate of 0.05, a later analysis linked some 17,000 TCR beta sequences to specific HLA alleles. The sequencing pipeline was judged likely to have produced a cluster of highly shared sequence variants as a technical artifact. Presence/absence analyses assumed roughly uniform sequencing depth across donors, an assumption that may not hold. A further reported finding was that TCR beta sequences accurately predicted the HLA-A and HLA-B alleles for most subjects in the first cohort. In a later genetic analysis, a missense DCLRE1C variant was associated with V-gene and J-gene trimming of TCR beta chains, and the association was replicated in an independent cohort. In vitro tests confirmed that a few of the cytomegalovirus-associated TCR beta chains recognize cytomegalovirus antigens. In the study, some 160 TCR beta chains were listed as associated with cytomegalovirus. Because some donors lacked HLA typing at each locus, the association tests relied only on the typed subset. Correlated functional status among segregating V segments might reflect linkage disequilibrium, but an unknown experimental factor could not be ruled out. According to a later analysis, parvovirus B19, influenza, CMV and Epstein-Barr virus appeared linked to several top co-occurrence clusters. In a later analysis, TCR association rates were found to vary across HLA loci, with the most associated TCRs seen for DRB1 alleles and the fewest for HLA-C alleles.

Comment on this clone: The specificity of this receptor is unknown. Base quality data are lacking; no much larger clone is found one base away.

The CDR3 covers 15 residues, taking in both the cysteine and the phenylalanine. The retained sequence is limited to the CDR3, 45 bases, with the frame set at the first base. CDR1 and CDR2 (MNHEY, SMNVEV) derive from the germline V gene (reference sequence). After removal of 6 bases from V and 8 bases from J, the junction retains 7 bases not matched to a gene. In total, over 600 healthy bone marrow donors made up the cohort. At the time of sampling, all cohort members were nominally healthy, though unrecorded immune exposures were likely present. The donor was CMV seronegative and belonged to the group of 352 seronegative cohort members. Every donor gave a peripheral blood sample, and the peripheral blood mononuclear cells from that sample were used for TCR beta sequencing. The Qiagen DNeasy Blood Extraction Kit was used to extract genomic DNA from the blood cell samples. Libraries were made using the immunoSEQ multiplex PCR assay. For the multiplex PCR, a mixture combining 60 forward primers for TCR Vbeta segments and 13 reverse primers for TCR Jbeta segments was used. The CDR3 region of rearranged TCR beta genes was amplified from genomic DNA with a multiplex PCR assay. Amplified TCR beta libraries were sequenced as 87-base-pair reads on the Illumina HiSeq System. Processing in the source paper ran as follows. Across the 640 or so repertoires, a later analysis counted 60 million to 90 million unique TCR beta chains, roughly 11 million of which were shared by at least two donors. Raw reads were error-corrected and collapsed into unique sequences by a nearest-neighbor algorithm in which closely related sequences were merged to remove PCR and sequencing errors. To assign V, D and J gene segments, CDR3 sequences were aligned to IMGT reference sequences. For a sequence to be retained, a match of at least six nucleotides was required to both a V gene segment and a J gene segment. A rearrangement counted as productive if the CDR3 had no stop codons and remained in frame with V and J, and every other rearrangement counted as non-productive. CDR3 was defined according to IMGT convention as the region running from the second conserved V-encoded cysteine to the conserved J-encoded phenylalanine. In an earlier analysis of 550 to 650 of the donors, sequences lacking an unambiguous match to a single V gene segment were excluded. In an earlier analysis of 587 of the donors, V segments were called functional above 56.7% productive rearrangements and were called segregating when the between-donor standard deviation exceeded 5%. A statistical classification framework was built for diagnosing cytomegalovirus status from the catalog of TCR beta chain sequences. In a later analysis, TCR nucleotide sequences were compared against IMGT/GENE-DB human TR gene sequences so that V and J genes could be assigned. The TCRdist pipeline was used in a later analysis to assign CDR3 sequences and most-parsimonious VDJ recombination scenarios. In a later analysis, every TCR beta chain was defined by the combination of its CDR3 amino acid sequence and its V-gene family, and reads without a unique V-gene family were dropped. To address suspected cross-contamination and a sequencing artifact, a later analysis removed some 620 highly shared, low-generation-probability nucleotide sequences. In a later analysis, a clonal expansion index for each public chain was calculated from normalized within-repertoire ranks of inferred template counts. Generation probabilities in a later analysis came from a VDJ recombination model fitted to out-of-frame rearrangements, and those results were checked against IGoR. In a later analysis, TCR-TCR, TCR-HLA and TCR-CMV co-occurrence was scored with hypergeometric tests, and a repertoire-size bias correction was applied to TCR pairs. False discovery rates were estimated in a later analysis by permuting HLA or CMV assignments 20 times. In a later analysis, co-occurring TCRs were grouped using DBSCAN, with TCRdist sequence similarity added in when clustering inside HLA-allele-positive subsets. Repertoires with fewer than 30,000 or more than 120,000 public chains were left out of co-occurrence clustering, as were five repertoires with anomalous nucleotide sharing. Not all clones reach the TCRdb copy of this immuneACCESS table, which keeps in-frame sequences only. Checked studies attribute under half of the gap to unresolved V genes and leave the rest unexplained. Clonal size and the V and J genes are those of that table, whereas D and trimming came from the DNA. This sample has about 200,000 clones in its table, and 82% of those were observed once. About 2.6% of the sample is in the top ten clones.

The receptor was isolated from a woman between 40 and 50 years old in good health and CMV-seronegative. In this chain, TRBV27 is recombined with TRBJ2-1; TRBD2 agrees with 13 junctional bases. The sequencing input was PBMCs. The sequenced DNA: TGTGCCAGCAGCTCCGGGACTAGCGGGACTTATGAGCAGTTCTTC. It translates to CASSSGTSGTYEQFF.